These 14 T cell receptor beta chains were sequenced from one sample in a study of PD-1 blockade in classical Hodgkin lymphoma. TCRdb's table, derived via immunoSEQ multiplex PCR, lists solely in-frame clones and lacks some. The repertoire holds fewer than 20,000 clones, with about 80% as singletons. There was relapse after autologous stem cell transplantation in every patient, and there was variation in brentuximab vedotin exposure. Sequenced here: peripheral blood mononuclear cells (PBMCs), sampled at baseline. The receptors come from a human donor with classical Hodgkin lymphoma.

Only a few counts were recorded for this clone. CDR3 protein: CASSPTSLLAGVPGELFF. The CDR3 DNA sequence: TGCGCCAGCAGCCCCACCAGTTTGCTAGCGGGGGTCCCCGGGGAGCTGTTTTTT. The chain links TRBV4-1 to TRBJ2-2; 10 bases align to TRBD2. This CDR3 comprises 18 residues. J gave up 6 bases and V 4 bases, and 14 bases lay outside the gene matches. The germline V gene has CDR1 MGHRA and CDR2 YSYEKL.

The chain joins TRBV4-1 to TRBJ1-1; D is uncertain. CDR3 length: 14 amino acids. The V end lost 3 bases, the J end lost 1 base, and 9 bases lay between the germline ends. In germline, CDR1 is MGHRA, CDR2 YSYEKL. CDR3 in amino acids: CASSQKSGNTEAFF. Here the CDR3 DNA reads TGCGCCAGCAGCCAGAAGAGCGGGAACACTGAAGCTTTCTTT.

V gene TRBV6-5 combines with J gene TRBJ1-2; D is unresolved. Trimming left V 0 bases short and J 8 bases short, with 13 bases between. The CDR3 length is 14 residues. The germline V gene encodes CDR1 MNHEY and CDR2 SVGAGI. CDR3 DNA: TGTGCCAGCAGTTACTCCCCCGGAGGAAGAGGCTACACCTTC. This encodes CASSYSPGGRGYTF.

V gene TRBV29-1 combines with J gene TRBJ2-6; D is possibly TRBD2 (6 bases). V shed 5 bases and J shed 1 base, with 12 bases lying between them. CDR3 size: 15 residues. Germline V gives CDR1 SQVTM, CDR2 ANQGSEA. The CDR3 region has the DNA TGCAGCGTTTCTCTTGGGGGGTCTGGGGCCAACGTCCTGACTTTC. Translation gives CSVSLGGSGANVLTF.

This chain links TRBV27 with TRBJ2-5, with D perhaps given as TRBD1 or TRBD2 (6 bases each). V shed 3 bases and J shed 5 bases, with 13 bases lying between them. The CDR3 extends over 14 amino acids. CDR1 and CDR2 from the germline V gene are MNHEY and SMNVEV (reference sequence). Here the CDR3 reads CASSLIGGGETQYF. CDR3 bases: TGTGCCAGCAGTTTGATAGGGGGAGGCGAGACCCAGTACTTC.

The rearrangement joins TRBV30 to TRBJ1-2; no clear D gene. The CDR3 runs 11 residues. Germline loops: CDR1 GTSNPN, CDR2 SVGIG (reference sequence). Trimming cost V 3 bases and J 8 bases, with 10 bases left between them. The CDR3 protein is CAWRPGLGYTF. CDR3 in DNA: TGTGCCTGGAGACCGGGATTGGGCTACACCTTC.

The chain has TRBV2 and TRBJ1-1; 11 nucleotides match TRBD1. Unmatched junction bases numbered 6, after V lost 4 bases and J lost 5 bases. The CDR3 length is 15 residues. The germline V gene encodes CDR1 SNHLY and CDR2 FYNNEI. The CDR3 nucleotides are TGTGCCAGCAGTGTGGAAGGGACAGGGGGGACTGAAGCTTTCTTT. This codes for CASSVEGTGGTEAFF. The full variable domain, rest sourced from reference TRBV2 and TRBJ1-1, is EPEVTQTPSHQVTQMGQEVILRCVPISNHLYFYWYRQILGQKVEFLVSFYNNEISEKSEIFDDQFSVERPDGSNFTLKIRSTKLEDSAMYFCASSVEGTGGTEAFFGQGTRLTVV.

This rearrangement joins TRBV7-2 to TRBJ2-3, with 9 bases lining up with TRBD2. The V gene's germline CDR1 is SGHTA and CDR2 FQGNSA. With 2 bases clipped from V and 3 bases from J, the junction kept 6 bases outside the gene matches. The CDR3 is 16 amino acids. The CDR3 DNA reads as TGTGCCAGCAGCTTAACCGCTAGCGGGGCGACAGATACGCAGTATTTT. Translation gives CASSLTASGATDTQYF.

About this clone itself: A read error may be the cause here, since a much bigger clone is one base away. The sample holds other DNA sequences that translate to the same CDR3. The genes are TRBV2 and TRBJ1-5; 9 bases align to TRBD1. The CDR3 loop spans 14 amino acids. Looked up from germline, CDR1 is SNHLY and CDR2 is FYNNEI. Trimming removed 4 bases from V and 2 bases from J; junction bases left unmatched: 0. CDR3 in DNA: TGTGCCAGCAGTGGACAGGGGGGCAATCAGCCCCAGCATTTT. As protein: CASSGQGGNQPQHF.

The chain joins TRBV18 to TRBJ2-3, with 12 bases matching TRBD2. J was trimmed by 4 bases and V by 4 bases; bases with no gene match: 3. This CDR3 region has 15 residues. The germline V gene encodes CDR1 KGHSH and CDR2 LQKENI. The CDR3 loop reads CASSRLAGVADTQYF. For the CDR3, the DNA is TGTGCCAGCTCACGACTAGCGGGGGTCGCAGATACGCAGTATTTT.

The chain couples TRBV19 to TRBJ1-1; D gene unclear. The V and J ends lost 8 bases and 1 base respectively, with 14 bases between them. Germline lookup yields CDR1 LNHDA and CDR2 SQIVND (reference sequence). The CDR3 runs 14 residues. In nucleotides, the CDR3 is TGTGCCAGTGGCCCTCGGGAACCGAACACTGAAGCTTTCTTT. Translation gives CASGPREPNTEAFF.

The gene calls are TRBV9 and TRBJ1-1; D is undetermined. The germline gives CDR1 SGDLS, CDR2 YYNGEE. CDR3 length: 13 residues. V lost 4 bases to trimming and J lost 2 bases, with 9 bases between them. The CDR3 DNA follows: TGTGCCAGCAGCCCTTGGGGAAACACTGAAGCTTTCTTT. This sequence encodes CASSPWGNTEAFF.

The rearrangement links TRBV7-2 to TRBJ2-7, with 13 bases that match TRBD2. This CDR3 spans 14 amino acids. The germline gives CDR1 SGHTA, CDR2 FQGNSA. V dropped 3 bases and J dropped 4; count of bases not matched to a gene: 0. This CDR3 reads CASSLTSGGYEQYF. The CDR3, as DNA: TGTGCCAGCAGCTTGACTAGCGGGGGGTACGAGCAGTACTTC.

This chain joins TRBV11-2 and TRBJ2-6; D gene uncertain. The CDR3 is 19 residues long. Deletions cut 0 bases from V and 3 bases from J, with 18 bases between. Germline-derived CDR1 and CDR2 are SGHAT and FQNNGV. The CDR3 DNA is TGTGCCAGCAGCTTAGATGAACAAAACCCCGTTCGTGGGGCCAACGTCCTGACTTTC. Amino acids: CASSLDEQNPVRGANVLTF.